This entry is about one T cell receptor beta chain. The antigen is unknown. This entry belongs to a study of CD8 T cells in ankylosing spondylitis. Between the trimmed V and J ends, which lost 0 bases and 3 bases, there was a span of 7 bases. Germline lookup yields CDR1 SGHRS and CDR2 YFSETQ. This CDR3 region has 13 residues. Study-wide results and limits: Made up of under 10 highly homologous variants, a TCR beta motif appeared characteristic of ankylosing spondylitis blood. Reports of some motif variants in reactive arthritis synovial fluid and blood predate this one.

Quantitative barcoded 5'-RACE was used to prepare TCR beta libraries. TCRdb redid the calling of the 5' RACE reads with MiXCR, one entry per CDR3 protein. Of some 130,000 distinct CDR3 sequences listed, roughly 13% are singletons. The rearrangement uses TRBV5-1 and TRBJ2-7; D is uncertain. Sequencing was performed on blood, either unsorted or a sorted T cell fraction (not recorded which). The clonotype was recovered from a female donor with ankylosing spondylitis or in good health (not recorded which). CDR3 sequence: CASSLALGYEQYF. The CDR3 DNA reads as TGCGCCAGCAGCTTGGCTCTGGGCTACGAGCAGTACTTC.